The present T cell receptor beta chain was sequenced within a study of tumor-infiltrating lymphocytes in primary liver carcinoma (dated by TCRdb to 2017 to 2019). Context from the whole study: The five patients, three men and two women aged 30 to 69 years, had hepatocellular carcinoma (four) or combined HCC and intrahepatic cholangiocarcinoma (one). The study combined TCRbeta repertoire sequencing, expression microarrays and whole-exome sequencing across five regions of each liver tumor, with adjacent normal tissue and blood. Technical replicate repertoires showed high reproducibility, with mean shared-clone rates roughly 0.87 and correlation coefficients above 0.95. Samples yielded roughly 3.5 to 7.13 million productive TCRbeta reads; read depth did not differ significantly between tissue types. The five patients had tumors staged T1-T3 N0M0, with maximum diameters ranging from roughly 4 to 10 cm. A total of 35 or so specimens from 5 patients went through TCRbeta repertoire sequencing, namely 25 tumor regions, 5 adjacent noncancerous liver tissues and 5 peripheral blood samples. The 25 or so tumor region samples were profiled with Agilent mRNA microarrays so that TCRbeta repertoire diversity could be related to the local molecular phenotype.

Worth noting for this clonotype: Its antigen is not yet known. Being one base from a much bigger clone, this may be a read error.

Total RNA and DNA were co-extracted without cell sorting from around 20-30 mg of bulk tissue using the AllPrep DNA/RNA mini kit. Between late 2015 and early 2016, about 5 patients in China with histopathologically diagnosed primary liver carcinoma had their tumors surgically resected. At the time of sampling, the patients had chronic HBV infection and had not received any treatment. Five spatially separated regions were sampled per tumor: superior, inferior, left-lateral and right-lateral poles, plus the tumor centre. Histology showed that every tumor sample contained more than 75% viable tumor cells. Fresh tumor and adjacent tissue pieces were bisected; one half was stored in RNAlater at -80°C, the other sent for histology. TCRbeta-specific cDNA was reverse-transcribed from about 0.45 ug total RNA using a constant-region primer and ProtoScript II reverse transcriptase. Construction of the TCRbeta libraries relied on three nested rounds of multiplex PCR, following a slightly modified ARM-PCR procedure. Each of the first two PCR rounds ran for around 9 cycles and used multiplex TRBV1-TRBV30 forward primers together with a Cbeta reverse primer. Sample barcodes and Illumina adapters were added in a final 25-cycle PCR using Deep VentR polymerase. Before sequencing, amplicons of 200-500 bp were gel-purified using a QIAquick gel extraction kit. An Illumina HiSeq 2500 was used to sequence the TCRbeta amplicons, generating 250-bp paired-end reads. On the authors' methods: Quality trimming of reads was performed with Trimmomatic v0.33, and paired reads were merged with FLASH v1.2.11 so that full CDR3 sequences could be recovered. V, D and J germline segments were assigned to the rearranged TCRbeta sequences using MiGEC v1.2.1b. VDJtools v1.0.0 computed clonotype statistics and Shannon-Wiener diversity indices. Except for diversity analysis, only the 250 most abundant clonotypes of each sample were used in subsequent analyses to reduce sampling bias. TCRdb itself trimmed the public reads at Q25 with fastp, ran MiXCR and retained productive beta chains. Here each entry gathers all rows of one CDR3 protein and keeps the most common genes and DNA. It is TCRdb's table, rather than the study itself, that gives the V and J calls and clone size. This sample lists 99,000 or so distinct CDR3 sequences; roughly 85% were detected once. The biggest ten clones account for 15% to 25% of the sample.

The study at large found these results: Only the TCR beta chain was sequenced, which likely underestimates true repertoire diversity because unpaired alpha chains were not captured. Only roughly 8-25% of top clones appeared in all five regions of a tumor, which suggests that tumor-infiltrating T cells are spatially heterogeneous. Because the samples were bulk and unsorted, CD4+ and CD8+ T cell repertoires could not be compared. The study included only five patients, and the authors note findings should be validated in a larger study. The top 250 clones accounted for a significantly greater share of the repertoire in tumors than in blood (p = 0.039). Consistent with antigen-driven expansion, pairs of tumor regions showed higher repertoire overlap (mean about 36%) than either tumor-adjacent pairs (approximately 17%) or tumor-blood pairs (roughly 15%).

V lost 10 bases and J lost 11 bases; the stretch between them is 16 bases long. Inclusive of the bounding cysteine and phenylalanine, the CDR3 is 11 residues long. Only CDR3 DNA is held: 33 bases, read in frame from base 1. The CDR1 and CDR2 encoded by the germline V gene are SGHRS and YFSETQ. The specimen was liver tumor tissue from sampling region 3. In the paper's terms, the cell subset or site label means: tumor region T3, left-lateral pole. The chain is encoded by TRBV5-1 joined to TRBJ1-3, with no D gene named confidently. This sequence originates from a man between 35 and 55 years old with primary liver carcinoma and hepatitis B virus infection. Here is the DNA: TGCGCCTGCATCCCCCATTTCGCCATATATTTT. It translates to CACIPHFAIYF.